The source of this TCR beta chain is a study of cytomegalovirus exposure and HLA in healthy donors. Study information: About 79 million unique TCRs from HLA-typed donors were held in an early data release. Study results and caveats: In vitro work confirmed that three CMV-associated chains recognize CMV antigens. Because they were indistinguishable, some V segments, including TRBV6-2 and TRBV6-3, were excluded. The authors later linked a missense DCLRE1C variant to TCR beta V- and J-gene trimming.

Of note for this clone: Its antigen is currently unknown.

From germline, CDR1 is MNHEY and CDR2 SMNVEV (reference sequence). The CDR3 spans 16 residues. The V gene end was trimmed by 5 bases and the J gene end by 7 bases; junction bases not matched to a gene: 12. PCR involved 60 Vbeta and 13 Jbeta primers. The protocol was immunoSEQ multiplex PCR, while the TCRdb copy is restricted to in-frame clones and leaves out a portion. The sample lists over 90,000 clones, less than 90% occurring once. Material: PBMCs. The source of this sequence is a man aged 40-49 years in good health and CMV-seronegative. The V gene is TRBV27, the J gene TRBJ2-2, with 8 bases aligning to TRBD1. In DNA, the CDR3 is TGTGCCAGCAGTCCCCCCCCCGGACAGGGATTCGGGGAGCTGTTTTTT. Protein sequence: CASSPPPGQGFGELFF.